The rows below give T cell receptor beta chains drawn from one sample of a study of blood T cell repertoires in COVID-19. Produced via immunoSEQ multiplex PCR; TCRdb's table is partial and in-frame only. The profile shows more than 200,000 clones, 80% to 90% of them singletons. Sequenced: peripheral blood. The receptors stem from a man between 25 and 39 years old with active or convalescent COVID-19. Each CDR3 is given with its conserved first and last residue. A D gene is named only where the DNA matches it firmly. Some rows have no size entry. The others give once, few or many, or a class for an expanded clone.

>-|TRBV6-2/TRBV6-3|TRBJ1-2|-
TGTGCCAGCAGTTACTCTGAGGGAGGCGGCTACACCTTC
CASSYSEGGGYTF
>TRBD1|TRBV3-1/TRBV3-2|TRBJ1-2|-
TGTGCCAGCAGCCAAGATCGAAGGACAGGCCAGGGCACCTTC
CASSQDRRTGQGTF
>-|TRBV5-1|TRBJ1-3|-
TGCGCCAGCAGCCCGGGGGATCCTGGAAACACCATATATTTT
CASSPGDPGNTIYF
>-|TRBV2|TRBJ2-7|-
TGTGCCAGCAGTGAAGCGCAGGCCCGTGGGGCTTCCTACGAGCAGTACTTC
CASSEAQARGASYEQYF
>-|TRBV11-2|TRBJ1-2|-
TGTGCCAGCGCTGGGGGGTCTTACTATGGCTACACCTTC
CASAGGSYYGYTF
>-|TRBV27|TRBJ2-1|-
TGTGCCAGCTCACTGCTCCTCCACAATGAGCAGTTCTTC
CASSLLLHNEQFF
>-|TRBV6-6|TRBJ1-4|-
TGTGCCAGCACTGTGACGGGGGGGGCAAATGAAAAACTGTTTTTT
CASTVTGGANEKLFF
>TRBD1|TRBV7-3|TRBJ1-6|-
TGTGCCAGCAGCTTGGCAGGGACAGGGAATTCACCCCTCCACTTT
CASSLAGTGNSPLHF
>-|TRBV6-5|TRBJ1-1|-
TGTGCCAGCAGCCCCTCTCTGAACACTGAAGCTTTCTTT
CASSPSLNTEAFF
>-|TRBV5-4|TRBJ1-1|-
TGTGCCAGCAGCTTGGTCTCTACAGATTTGAACACTGAAGCTTTCTTT
CASSLVSTDLNTEAFF
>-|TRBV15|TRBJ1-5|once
TGTGCCACCAGCAGAGATCCAGGAATTGACCAGCCCCAGCATTTT
CATSRDPGIDQPQHF
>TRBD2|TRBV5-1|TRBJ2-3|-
TGCGCCAGCAGCTTGGAATCGGGGGGGATGGATACGCAGTATTTT
CASSLESGGMDTQYF
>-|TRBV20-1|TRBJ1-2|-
TGCAGTGCTAGTGTCAGGGCGTCGGGCTACACCTTC
CSASVRASGYTF
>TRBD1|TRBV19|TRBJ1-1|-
TGTGCCAGTAGAACCGGGACAGGGCCTGAAGCTTTCTTT
CASRTGTGPEAFF
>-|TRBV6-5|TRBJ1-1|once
TGTGCCAGCAGTTACAGGGGGAGCCGAGCTTTCTTT
CASSYRGSRAFF
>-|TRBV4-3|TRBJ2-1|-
TGCGCCAGCAGCCAAGATGGCGAGCAGTTCTTC
CASSQDGEQFF
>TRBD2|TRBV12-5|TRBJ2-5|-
TGTGCTAGTGGTTCTAGCGGGGGACAAGAGACCCAGTACTTC
CASGSSGGQETQYF
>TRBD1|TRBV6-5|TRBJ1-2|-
TGTGCCAGCAGTCCGGGGCAGGGGGCGTCTGGCTACACCTTC
CASSPGQGASGYTF
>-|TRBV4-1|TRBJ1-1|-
TGCGCCAGCAGCCCCCAGGGGTGGGGCACTGAAGCTTTCTTT
CASSPQGWGTEAFF
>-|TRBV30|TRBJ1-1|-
TGTGCCTGGCACTGGGGGGGAGGGACCACTGAAGCTTTCTTT
CAWHWGGGTTEAFF
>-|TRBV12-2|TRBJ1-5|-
TGTGCAAGTCGCCCTAGGAGAGGGTCGGGACAGGGGGCCTTCAATCAGCCCCAGCATTTT
CASRPRRGSGQGAFNQPQHF
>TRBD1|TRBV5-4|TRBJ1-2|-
TGTGCCAGCAGGGATGGACAGGGCCGCGGCTACACCTTC
CASRDGQGRGYTF
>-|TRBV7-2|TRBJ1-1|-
TGTGCCAGCAGCTTAGCGGTGGCGGTTCGGACTGAAGCTTTCTTT
CASSLAVAVRTEAFF
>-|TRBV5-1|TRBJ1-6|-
TGCGCCAGCAGCTTGGTAGCGGGGTACGATTCACCCCTCCACTTT
CASSLVAGYDSPLHF
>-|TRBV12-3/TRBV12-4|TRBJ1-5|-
TGTGCCAGCAGTCCTCGGGGTCAGCCCCAGCATTTT
CASSPRGQPQHF
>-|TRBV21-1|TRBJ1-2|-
TGTGCCAGCAGATTAGAGGGGGCCAACTATGGCTACACCTTC
CASRLEGANYGYTF
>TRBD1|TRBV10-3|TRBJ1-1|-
TGTGCCATCAGTGAGGCACAGGGGATGAACACTGAAGCTTTCTTT
CAISEAQGMNTEAFF
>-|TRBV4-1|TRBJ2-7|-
TGCGCCAGCAGCCAACCGACTGGAGGGGCGAGGGTCGGATACGAGCAGTACTTC
CASSQPTGGARVGYEQYF
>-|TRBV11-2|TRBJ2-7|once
TGTGCCAGCAGCTTAGAGACAGTCAGCTCCTACGAGCAGTACTTC
CASSLETVSSYEQYF
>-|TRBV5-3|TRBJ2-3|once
TGTGCCAGAACCCAACATCAACCTCAGCGGAGCACAGATACGCAGTATTTT
CARTQHQPQRSTDTQYF
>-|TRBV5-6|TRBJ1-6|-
TGTGCCAGCAGCCCCGGGGGTTTTTCCTATAATTCACCCCTCCACTTT
CASSPGGFSYNSPLHF
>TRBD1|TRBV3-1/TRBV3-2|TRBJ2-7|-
TGTGCCAGCAGCCAAGGACTGACGGGACAGTCCTACGAGCAGTACTTC
CASSQGLTGQSYEQYF
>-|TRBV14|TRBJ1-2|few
TGTGCCAGCAGCCAAGATCCCGGGAATGGCTACACCTTC
CASSQDPGNGYTF
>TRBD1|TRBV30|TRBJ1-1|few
TGTGCCTGGAGTGAAGGGACAGCGATATTAAACACTGAAGCTTTCTTT
CAWSEGTAILNTEAFF
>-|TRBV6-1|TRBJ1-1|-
TGTGCCAGCAGTGAAGCGATCAGGGAACGGAACACTGAAGCTTTCTTT
CASSEAIRERNTEAFF
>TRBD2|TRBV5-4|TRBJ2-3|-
TGTGCCAGCAGCTTAGGTAGCGGGGGTAGCACAGATACGCAGTATTTT
CASSLGSGGSTDTQYF
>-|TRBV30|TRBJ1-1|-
TGTGCCTGGACCAACGAGGGCGGGACTGAAGCTTTCTTT
CAWTNEGGTEAFF
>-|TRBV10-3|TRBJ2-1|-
TGTGCCATCGGCGGGGTGGGCGATGAGCAGTTCTTC
CAIGGVGDEQFF
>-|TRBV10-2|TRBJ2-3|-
TGCGCCAGCAGTGATACCGGGGGGCTTAGCACAGATACGCAGTATTTT
CASSDTGGLSTDTQYF
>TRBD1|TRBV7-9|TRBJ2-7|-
TGTGCCAGCAGCTGGACTGGGGACAGATCCTACGAGCAGTACTTC
CASSWTGDRSYEQYF
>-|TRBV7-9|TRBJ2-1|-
TGTGCCAGCAGCTTCCCCACACAGGGCCCTGGGCAGTTCTTC
CASSFPTQGPGQFF